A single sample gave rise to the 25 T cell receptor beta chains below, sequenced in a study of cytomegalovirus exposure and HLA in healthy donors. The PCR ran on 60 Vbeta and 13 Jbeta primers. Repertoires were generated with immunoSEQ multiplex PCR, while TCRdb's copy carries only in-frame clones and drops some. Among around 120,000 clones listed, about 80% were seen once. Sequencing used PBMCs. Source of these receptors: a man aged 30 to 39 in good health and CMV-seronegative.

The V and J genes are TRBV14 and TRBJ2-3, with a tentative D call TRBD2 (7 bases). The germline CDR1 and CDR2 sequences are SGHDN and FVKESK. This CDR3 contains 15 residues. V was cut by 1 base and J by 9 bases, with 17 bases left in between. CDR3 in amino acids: CASSQVRRGLITQYF. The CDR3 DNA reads TGTGCCAGCAGCCAAGTTCGGCGGGGGCTGATAACGCAGTATTTT.

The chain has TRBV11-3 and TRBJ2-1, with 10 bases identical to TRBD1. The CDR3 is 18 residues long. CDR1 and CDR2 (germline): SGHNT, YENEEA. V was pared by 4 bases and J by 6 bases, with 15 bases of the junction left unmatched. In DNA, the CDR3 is TGTGCCAGCAGCTCAGTAGGGGGTACGGGGACAGGGGCCAATGAGCAGTTCTTC. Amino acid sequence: CASSSVGGTGTGANEQFF.

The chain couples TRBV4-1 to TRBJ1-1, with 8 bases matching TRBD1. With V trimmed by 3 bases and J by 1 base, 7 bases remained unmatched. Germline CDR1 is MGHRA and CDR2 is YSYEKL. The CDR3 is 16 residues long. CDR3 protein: CASSHTRQGWNTEAFF. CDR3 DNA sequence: TGCGCCAGCAGCCACACAAGACAGGGGTGGAACACTGAAGCTTTCTTT.

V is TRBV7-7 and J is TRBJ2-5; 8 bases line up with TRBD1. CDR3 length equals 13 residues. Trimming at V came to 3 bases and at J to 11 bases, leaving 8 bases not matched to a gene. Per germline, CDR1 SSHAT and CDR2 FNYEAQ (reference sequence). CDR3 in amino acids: CASSLDRAGKQYF. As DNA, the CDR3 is TGTGCCAGCAGCTTGGACAGGGCCGGTAAGCAGTACTTC. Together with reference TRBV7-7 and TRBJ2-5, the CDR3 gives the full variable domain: GAGVSQSPRYKVTKRGQDVTLRCDPISSHATLYWYQQALGQGPEFLTYFNYEAQPDKSGLPSDRFSAERPEGSISTLTIQRTEQRDSAMYRCASSLDRAGKQYFGPGTRLLVL.

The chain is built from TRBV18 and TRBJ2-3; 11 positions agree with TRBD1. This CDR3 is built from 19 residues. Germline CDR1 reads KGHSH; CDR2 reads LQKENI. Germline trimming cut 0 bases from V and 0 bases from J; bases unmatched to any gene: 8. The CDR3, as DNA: TGTGCCAGCTCACCACCGCTGGGACAGGGGGGCTCTAGCACAGATACGCAGTATTTT. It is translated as CASSPPLGQGGSSTDTQYF.

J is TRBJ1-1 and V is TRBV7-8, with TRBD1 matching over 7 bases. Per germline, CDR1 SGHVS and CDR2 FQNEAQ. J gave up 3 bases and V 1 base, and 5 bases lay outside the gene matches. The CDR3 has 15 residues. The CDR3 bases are TGTGCCAGCAGCTTAGATTTTGACAGGGACACTGAAGCTTTCTTT. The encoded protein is CASSLDFDRDTEAFF.

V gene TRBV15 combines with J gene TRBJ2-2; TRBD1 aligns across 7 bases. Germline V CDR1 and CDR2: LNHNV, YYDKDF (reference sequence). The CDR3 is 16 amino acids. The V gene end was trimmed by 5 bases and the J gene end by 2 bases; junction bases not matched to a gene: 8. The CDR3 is CATSPWTGVNTGELFF. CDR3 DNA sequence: TGTGCCACCAGCCCCTGGACAGGCGTAAACACCGGGGAGCTGTTTTTT. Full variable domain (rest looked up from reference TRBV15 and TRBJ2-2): DAMVIQNPRYQVTQFGKPVTLSCSQTLNHNVMYWYQQKSSQAPKLLFHYYDKDFNNEADTPDNFQSRRPNTSFCFLDIRSPGLGDTAMYLCATSPWTGVNTGELFFGEGSRLTVL.

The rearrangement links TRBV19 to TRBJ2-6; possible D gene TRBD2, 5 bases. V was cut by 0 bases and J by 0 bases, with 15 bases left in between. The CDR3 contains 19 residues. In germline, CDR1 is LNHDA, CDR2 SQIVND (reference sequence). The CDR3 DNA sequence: TGTGCCAGTAGTATAGATGGGCCGGGAACAAACTCTGGGGCCAACGTCCTGACTTTC. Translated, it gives CASSIDGPGTNSGANVLTF. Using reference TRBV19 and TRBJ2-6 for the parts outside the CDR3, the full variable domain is DGGITQSPKYLFRKEGQNVTLSCEQNLNHDAMYWYRQDPGQGLRLIYYSQIVNDFQKGDIAEGYSVSREKKESFPLTVTSAQKNPTAFYLCASSIDGPGTNSGANVLTFGAGSRLTVL.

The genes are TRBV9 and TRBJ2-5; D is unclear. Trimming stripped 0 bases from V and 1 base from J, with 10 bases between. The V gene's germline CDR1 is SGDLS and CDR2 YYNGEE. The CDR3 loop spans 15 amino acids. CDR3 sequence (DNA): TGTGCCAGCAGCGTAGGTCTGCTAAGCCAAGAGACCCAGTACTTC. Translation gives CASSVGLLSQETQYF.

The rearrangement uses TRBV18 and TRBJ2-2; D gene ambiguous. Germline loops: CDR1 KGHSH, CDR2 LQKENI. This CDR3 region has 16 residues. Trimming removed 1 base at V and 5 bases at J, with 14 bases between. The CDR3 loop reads CASSPQASTGTGELFF. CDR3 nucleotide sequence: TGTGCCAGCTCACCACAGGCATCAACGGGTACCGGGGAGCTGTTTTTT. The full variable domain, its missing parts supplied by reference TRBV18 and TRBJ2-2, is NAGVMQNPRHLVRRRGQEARLRCSPMKGHSHVYWYRQLPEEGLKFMVYLQKENIIDESGMPKERFSAEFPKEGPSILRIQQVVRGDSAAYFCASSPQASTGTGELFFGEGSRLTVL.

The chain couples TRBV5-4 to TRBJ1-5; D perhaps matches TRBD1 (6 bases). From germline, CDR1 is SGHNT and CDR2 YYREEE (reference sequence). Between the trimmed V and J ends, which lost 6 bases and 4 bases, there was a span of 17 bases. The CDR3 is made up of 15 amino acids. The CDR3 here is CASNTGGGRNQPQHF. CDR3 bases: TGTGCCAGCAACACTGGGGGGGGGCGGAATCAGCCCCAGCATTTT.

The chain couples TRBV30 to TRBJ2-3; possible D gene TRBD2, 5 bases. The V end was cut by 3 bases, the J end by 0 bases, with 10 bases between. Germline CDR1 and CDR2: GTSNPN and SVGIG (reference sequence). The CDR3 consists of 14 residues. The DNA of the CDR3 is TGTGCCTGGAGCGGGTTAGCGAGCACAGATACGCAGTATTTT. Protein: CAWSGLASTDTQYF.

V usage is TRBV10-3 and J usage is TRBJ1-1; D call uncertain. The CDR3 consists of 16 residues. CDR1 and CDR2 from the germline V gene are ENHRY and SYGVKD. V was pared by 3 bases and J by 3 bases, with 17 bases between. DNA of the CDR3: TGTGCCATCAGTGATTCCCACCGGGGTACAGACACTGAAGCTTTCTTT. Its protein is CAISDSHRGTDTEAFF.

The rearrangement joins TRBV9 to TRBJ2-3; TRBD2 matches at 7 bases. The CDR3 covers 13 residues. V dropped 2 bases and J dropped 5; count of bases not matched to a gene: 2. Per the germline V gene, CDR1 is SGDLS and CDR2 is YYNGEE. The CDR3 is CASSVTGGDTQYF. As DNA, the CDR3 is TGTGCCAGCAGCGTTACGGGGGGAGATACGCAGTATTTT. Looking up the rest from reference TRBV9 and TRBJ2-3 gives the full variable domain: DSGVTQTPKHLITATGQRVTLRCSPRSGDLSVYWYQQSLDQGLQFLIQYYNGEERAKGNILERFSAQQFPDLHSELNLSSLELGDSALYFCASSVTGGDTQYFGPGTRLTVL.

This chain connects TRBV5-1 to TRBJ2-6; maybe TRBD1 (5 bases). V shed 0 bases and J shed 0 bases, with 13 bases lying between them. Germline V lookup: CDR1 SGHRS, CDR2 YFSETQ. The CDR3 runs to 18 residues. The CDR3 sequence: CASSLERGLSSGANVLTF. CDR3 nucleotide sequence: TGCGCCAGCAGCTTGGAAAGGGGATTGAGCTCTGGGGCCAACGTCCTGACTTTC. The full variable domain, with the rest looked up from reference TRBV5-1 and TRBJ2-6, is KAGVTQTPRYLIKTRGQQVTLSCSPISGHRSVSWYQQTPGQGLQFLFEYFSETQRNKGNFPGRFSGRQFSNSRSEMNVSTLELGDSALYLCASSLERGLSSGANVLTFGAGSRLTVL.

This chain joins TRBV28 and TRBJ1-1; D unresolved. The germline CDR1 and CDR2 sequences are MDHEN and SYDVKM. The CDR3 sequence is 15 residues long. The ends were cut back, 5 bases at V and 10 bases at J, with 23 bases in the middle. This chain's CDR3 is CASSPSEGWVLGAFF. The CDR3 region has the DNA TGTGCCAGCAGTCCGTCGGAGGGTTGGGTGTTAGGAGCTTTCTTT.

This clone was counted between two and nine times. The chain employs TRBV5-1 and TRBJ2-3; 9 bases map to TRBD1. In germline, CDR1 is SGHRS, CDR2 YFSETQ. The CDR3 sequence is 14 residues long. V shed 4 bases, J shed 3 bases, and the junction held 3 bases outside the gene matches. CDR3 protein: CASSQGTGTDTQYF. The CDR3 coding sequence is TGCGCCAGCAGCCAGGGGACAGGGACAGATACGCAGTATTTT.

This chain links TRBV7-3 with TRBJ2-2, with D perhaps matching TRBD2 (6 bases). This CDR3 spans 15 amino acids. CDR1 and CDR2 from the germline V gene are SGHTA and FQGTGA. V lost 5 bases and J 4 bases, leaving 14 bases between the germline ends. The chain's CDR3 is CASSPGWEATGELFF. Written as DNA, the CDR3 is TGTGCCAGCAGCCCAGGATGGGAGGCCACCGGGGAGCTGTTTTTT. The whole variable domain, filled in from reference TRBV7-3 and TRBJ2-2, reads GAGVSQTPSNKVTEKGKYVELRCDPISGHTALYWYRQSLGQGPEFLIYFQGTGAADDSGLPNDRFFAVRPEGSVSTLKIQRTERGDSAVYLCASSPGWEATGELFFGEGSRLTVL.

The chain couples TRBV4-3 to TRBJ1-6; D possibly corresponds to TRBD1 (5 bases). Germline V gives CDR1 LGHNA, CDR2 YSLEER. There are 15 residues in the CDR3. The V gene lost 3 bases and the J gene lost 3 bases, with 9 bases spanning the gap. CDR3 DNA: TGCGCCAGCAGCCAGGTCGACAGCTATAATTCACCCCTCCACTTT. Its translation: CASSQVDSYNSPLHF.

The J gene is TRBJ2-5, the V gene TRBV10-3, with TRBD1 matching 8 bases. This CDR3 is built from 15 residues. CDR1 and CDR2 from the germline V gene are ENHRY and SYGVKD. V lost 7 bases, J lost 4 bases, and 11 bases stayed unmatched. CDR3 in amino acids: CAINDDRGIRETQYF. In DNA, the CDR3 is TGTGCCATCAATGACGACAGGGGAATTAGAGAGACCCAGTACTTC.

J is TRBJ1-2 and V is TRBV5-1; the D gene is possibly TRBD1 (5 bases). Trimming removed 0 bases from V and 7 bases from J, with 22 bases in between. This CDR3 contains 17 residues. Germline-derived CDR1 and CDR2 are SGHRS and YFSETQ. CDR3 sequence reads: CASSLARDPTDPRGYTF. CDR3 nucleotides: TGCGCCAGCAGCTTGGCGCGGGACCCGACAGATCCTCGTGGCTACACCTTC.

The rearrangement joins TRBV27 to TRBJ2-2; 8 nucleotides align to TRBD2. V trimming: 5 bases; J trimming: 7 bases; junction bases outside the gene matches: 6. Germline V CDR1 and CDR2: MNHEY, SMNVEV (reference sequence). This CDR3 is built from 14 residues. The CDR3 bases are TGTGCCAGCAGTCCCGGGGGGGCCCTCGGGGAGCTGTTTTTT. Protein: CASSPGGALGELFF.

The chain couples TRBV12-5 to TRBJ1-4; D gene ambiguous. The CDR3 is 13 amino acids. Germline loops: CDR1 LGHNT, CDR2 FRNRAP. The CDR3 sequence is CAARQSINEKLFF. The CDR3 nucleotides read TGTGCCGCCCGACAATCAATTAATGAAAAACTGTTTTTT. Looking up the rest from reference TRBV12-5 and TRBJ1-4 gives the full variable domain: DARVTQTPRHKVTEMGQEVTMRCQPILGHNTVFWYRQTMMQGLELLAYFRNRAPLDDSGMPKDRFSAEMPDATLATLKIQPSEPRDSAVYFCAARQSINEKLFFGSGTQLSVL.

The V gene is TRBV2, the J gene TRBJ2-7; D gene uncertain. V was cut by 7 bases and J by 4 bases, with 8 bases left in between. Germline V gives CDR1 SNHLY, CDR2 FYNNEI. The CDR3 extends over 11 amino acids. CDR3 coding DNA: TGTGCCAGCACTAGGAGTTACGAGCAGTACTTC. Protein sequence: CASTRSYEQYF.

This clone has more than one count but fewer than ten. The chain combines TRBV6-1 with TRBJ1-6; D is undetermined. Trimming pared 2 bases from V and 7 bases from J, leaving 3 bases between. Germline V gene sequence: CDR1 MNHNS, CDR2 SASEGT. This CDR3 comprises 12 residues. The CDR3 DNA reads TGTGCCAGCAGTGAACAGAATTCACCCCTCCACTTT. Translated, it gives CASSEQNSPLHF.